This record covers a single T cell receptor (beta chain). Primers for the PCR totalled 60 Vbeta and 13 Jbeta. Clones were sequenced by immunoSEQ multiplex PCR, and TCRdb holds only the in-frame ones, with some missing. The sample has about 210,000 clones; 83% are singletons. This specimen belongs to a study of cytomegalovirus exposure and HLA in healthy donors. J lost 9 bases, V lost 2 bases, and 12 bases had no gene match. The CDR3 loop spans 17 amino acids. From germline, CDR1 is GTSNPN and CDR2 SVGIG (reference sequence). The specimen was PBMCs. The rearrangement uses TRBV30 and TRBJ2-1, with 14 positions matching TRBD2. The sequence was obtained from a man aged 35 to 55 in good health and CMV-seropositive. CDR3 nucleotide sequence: TGTGCCTGGAGTCTTCGGACTAGCGGGAGGTCCTCCGGTGAGCAGTTCTTC. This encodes CAWSLRTSGRSSGEQFF.